This section outlines one T cell receptor (beta chain) sequence together with its context. V was pared by 5 bases and J by 3 bases, with 11 bases of the junction left unmatched. CDR3 length: 16 amino acids. CDR1 is KGHSH, CDR2 LQKENI, per germline. This record belongs to a study of blood T cells in healthy people across ages. For the second PCR, which ran for roughly 7 to 11 cycles, a sample-barcoded 5' primer and a J-beta primer mix were used. TCRdb reanalysed the 5' RACE reads using MiXCR and keeps one entry per CDR3 protein. In the table there are nearly 1 million distinct CDR3 sequences, roughly 50% of which are singletons.

What was sequenced was blood. The chain carries TRBV18 and TRBJ2-7; 9 bases agree with TRBD1. The origin of this receptor is a woman in her fifties or sixties in good health. The CDR3 sequence: CASSANGGTGYYEQYF. The CDR3 DNA sequence: TGTGCCAGCTCAGCTAACGGCGGGACAGGGTACTACGAGCAGTACTTC.